The source of this T cell receptor (beta chain) is a study of blood T cell repertoires in COVID-19. Assay: immunoSEQ multiplex PCR; the TCRdb copy retains only in-frame clones and omits some. Among approximately 500,000 clones listed, 80% to 90% were seen once. Germline-derived CDR1 and CDR2 are MDHEN and SYDVKM. The CDR3 covers 15 residues. Trimming stripped 3 bases from V and 4 bases from J, with 16 bases between. The chain joins TRBV28 to TRBJ2-7; D unresolved. The TCR originated in a human donor in a cohort sampled during active COVID-19. The specimen was peripheral blood. This CDR3 is CASSFAQALIYEQYF. As DNA, the CDR3 is TGTGCCAGCAGTTTTGCGCAGGCCCTTATTTACGAGCAGTACTTC.